This T cell receptor beta chain is from a study of OX40 agonist ivuxolimab in advanced cancers. Study as a whole: Ivuxolimab, an agonistic anti-OX40 (CD134) antibody, was given to patients. Study results and caveats: The average count of expanded clones was higher among CD8+ T cells than among CD4+.

Remarks on this clone: Its target is not known.

The repertoire was sequenced with immunoSEQ multiplex PCR; TCRdb's copy has only in-frame clones and lacks some. The repertoire holds about 69,000 clones, with more than 70% as singletons. CDR3 size: 12 residues. The V gene lost 2 bases and the J gene lost 2 bases, with 1 base spanning the gap. The germline CDR1 and CDR2 sequences are SEHNR and FQNEAQ (reference sequence). The specimen comprised CD4+ or CD8+ T cells sorted from blood, sampled in a trial of the OX40 agonist ivuxolimab. This clonotype was sampled from an adult with an advanced solid tumor such as melanoma, head and neck, liver or kidney cancer. This chain connects TRBV7-9 to TRBJ2-1; no clear D. The CDR3 reads CASSLTYNEQFF. The CDR3 DNA reads as TGTGCCAGCAGCTTAACCTACAATGAGCAGTTCTTC. Based on the CDR3 plus reference TRBV7-9 and TRBJ2-1, the full variable domain is DTGVSQNPRHKITKRGQNVTFRCDPISEHNRLYWYRQTLGQGPEFLTYFQNEAQLEKSRLLSDRFSAERPKGSFSTLEIQRTEQGDSAMYLCASSLTYNEQFFGPGTRLTVL.